The 17 T cell receptor beta chains reported below all come from one sample, sequenced in a study of cytotoxic CD8 clonotypes in ibrutinib-treated CLL. Libraries were prepared by immunoSEQ multiplex PCR; TCRdb keeps only in-frame clonotypes and omits some of them. The table lists approximately 190,000 clones, roughly 65% of them singletons, with more than 4.5% in the top ten. The specimen comprised PBMCs, sampled after 12 months of ibrutinib treatment. The receptor source for this set is a human donor with chronic lymphocytic leukemia.

This clone was recorded a few times. The CDR3 DNA sequence: TGTGCCAGCAGTGAACCGTCCGGGCTTCGTGAGCAGTACTTC. Encoded protein: CASSEPSGLREQYF. This chain links TRBV25-1 with TRBJ2-7, with D uncertain. Germline CDR1 MGHDK, CDR2 SYGVNS. The V end lost 2 bases, the J end lost 7 bases, and 15 bases lay between the germline ends. CDR3 length: 14 residues.

This chain joins TRBV30 and TRBJ1-5; 11 positions agree with TRBD1. Losses at the gene ends were 2 bases for V and 4 bases for J; bases not matched to a gene: 13. CDR3 length equals 18 residues. The germline CDR1 and CDR2 sequences are GTSNPN and SVGIG (reference sequence). The CDR3 DNA follows: TGTGCCTGGAGTCCTGGGGACAGGGGGAATTCGCGAAATCAGCCCCAGCATTTT. The encoded protein is CAWSPGDRGNSRNQPQHF.

There are many counts of this clone. The chain couples TRBV5-1 to TRBJ1-6, with 7 nucleotides matching TRBD1. The CDR3 is made up of 15 amino acids. The V gene end was trimmed by 4 bases and the J gene end by 7 bases; junction bases not matched to a gene: 8. The V gene's germline CDR1 is SGHRS and CDR2 YFSETQ. The CDR3 spells CASSREGQENSPLHF. The CDR3 DNA sequence: TGCGCCAGCAGCCGTGAAGGACAGGAGAATTCACCCCTCCACTTT.

The chain carries TRBV2 and TRBJ1-1, with D possibly matching TRBD1 (5 bases). CDR1 is SNHLY and CDR2 is FYNNEI in the germline V gene. With 9 bases removed from V and 4 bases from J, the gap between germline ends came to 12 bases. The CDR3 spans 12 residues. CDR3 bases: TGTGCCAGGTCCGACAGTTCCACTGAAGCTTTCTTT. Protein product: CARSDSSTEAFF. Using reference TRBV2 and TRBJ1-1 for the parts outside the CDR3, the full variable domain is EPEVTQTPSHQVTQMGQEVILRCVPISNHLYFYWYRQILGQKVEFLVSFYNNEISEKSEIFDDQFSVERPDGSNFTLKIRSTKLEDSAMYFCARSDSSTEAFFGQGTRLTVV.

This clone was observed a handful of times. The gene calls are TRBV5-1 and TRBJ2-1, with 11 bases fitting TRBD2. The junction had 9 bases not matched to a gene; V was cut back by 2 bases and J by 5 bases. The CDR3 contains 17 residues. Germline V gene data show CDR1 as SGHRS and CDR2 as YFSETQ. In DNA, the CDR3 is TGCGCCAGCAGCTTTCTAGCGGGAGGCCCCGGTCACAATGAGCAGTTCTTC. Its translation is CASSFLAGGPGHNEQFF.

This chain joins TRBV30 and TRBJ1-1; D call uncertain. Between the trimmed V and J ends, which lost 4 bases and 5 bases, there was a span of 11 bases. The germline V gene has CDR1 GTSNPN and CDR2 SVGIG (reference sequence). The CDR3 extends over 12 amino acids. The CDR3 is CAWTSRWTEAFF. Written as DNA, the CDR3 is TGTGCCTGGACTTCCCGGTGGACTGAAGCTTTCTTT.

The V and J genes are TRBV11-2 and TRBJ1-6; D might be TRBD1 (5 bases). V dropped 5 bases and J dropped 3 bases, with 17 bases sitting between them. The CDR3 consists of 17 residues. Germline CDR1 SGHAT, CDR2 FQNNGV. The CDR3 bases are TGTGCCAGCAGCCCTGACTTGACAGCAAACTATAATTCACCCCTCCACTTT. Protein: CASSPDLTANYNSPLHF.

The V gene is TRBV7-2, the J gene TRBJ2-1; 12 bases are a match to TRBD2. The V and J ends lost 2 bases and 7 bases, in that order; junction bases with no gene match: 15. The germline CDR1 and CDR2 sequences are SGHTA and FQGNSA. The CDR3 contains 19 residues. CDR3 sequence reads: CASSLRLAGAPRGENEQFF. CDR3 DNA sequence: TGTGCCAGCAGCTTAAGACTAGCGGGGGCCCCGAGGGGTGAGAATGAGCAGTTCTTC.

The gene calls are TRBV7-2 and TRBJ2-5; no reliable D call. Gene TRBJ2-7 matches the end of the DNA better, so the J call may be wrong. This CDR3 is built from 15 residues. CDR1 and CDR2 from the germline V gene are SGHTA and FQGNSA. The CDR3 protein is CASSLESGSPSEQYF. The CDR3 nucleotides read TGTGCCAGCAGCTTAGAATCCGGGTCCCCCTCCGAGCAGTACTTC.

This clone was seen more than once but under ten times. The chain links TRBV4-1 to TRBJ1-2, with D possibly matching TRBD1 (6 bases). Trimming cost V 4 bases and J 8 bases, with 23 bases left between them. CDR1 is MGHRA, CDR2 YSYEKL, per germline. This CDR3 region has 16 residues. The CDR3 nucleotides read TGCGCCAGCAGCCCTGACCGTTCACAGGGATTGGGCGGCTACACCTTC. Its translation is CASSPDRSQGLGGYTF.

The chain has TRBV10-2 and TRBJ2-7; the match to TRBD1 covers 10 bases. This CDR3 is 13 amino acids long. Looked up from germline, CDR1 is WSHSY and CDR2 is SAAADI. V gave up 3 bases and J gave up 7 bases; unmatched junction bases: 3. In nucleotides, the CDR3 is TGCGCCAGCAGTGACGGGACAGGGGAAGAGCAGTACTTC. Translating gives CASSDGTGEEQYF.

This chain joins TRBV10-3 and TRBJ2-7; possible D gene TRBD1, 5 bases. The CDR3 length is 13 residues. Germline CDR1 and CDR2: ENHRY and SYGVKD. Trimming took 7 bases from V and 0 from J, leaving 10 bases between them. The CDR3: CAIKTASSYEQYF. The CDR3 region has the DNA TGTGCCATCAAGACAGCGAGCTCCTACGAGCAGTACTTC.

The rearrangement uses TRBV7-8 and TRBJ1-1; no clear D. Looked up from germline, CDR1 is SGHVS and CDR2 is FQNEAQ. V lost 4 bases to trimming and J lost 0 bases, with 18 bases between them. The CDR3 covers 17 residues. CDR3 protein: CASSSRLWWEVNTEAFF. The CDR3 bases are TGTGCCAGCAGCTCCCGCTTGTGGTGGGAGGTGAACACTGAAGCTTTCTTT.

The rearrangement joins TRBV11-2 to TRBJ2-3, with D possibly matching TRBD1 (8 bases). The length of the CDR3 is 15 residues. V lost 5 bases to trimming and J lost 4 bases, with 16 bases between them. Looked up from germline, CDR1 is SGHAT and CDR2 is FQNNGV. The CDR3 DNA reads as TGTGCCAGCAGCACAGGGGGGGAGGTTGCAGATACGCAGTATTTT. It translates to CASSTGGEVADTQYF. Drawing the rest from reference TRBV11-2 and TRBJ2-3, the complete variable domain is EAGVAQSPRYKIIEKRQSVAFWCNPISGHATLYWYQQILGQGPKLLIQFQNNGVVDDSQLPKDRFSAERLKGVDSTLKIQPAKLEDSAVYLCASSTGGEVADTQYFGPGTRLTVL.

The J gene is TRBJ1-5, the V gene TRBV30; 8 bases line up with TRBD1. Germline values: CDR1 GTSNPN, CDR2 SVGIG (reference sequence). The V gene end was trimmed by 7 bases and the J gene end by 1 base; junction bases not matched to a gene: 3. This CDR3 has 13 amino acids. The CDR3 DNA reads as TGTGCCTTTGACAGGGGAAGCAATCAGCCCCAGCATTTT. It encodes CAFDRGSNQPQHF.

V is TRBV6-5 and J is TRBJ1-2, with 7 bases identical to TRBD1. Germline-derived CDR1 and CDR2 are MNHEY and SVGAGI. The junction had 14 bases not matched to a gene; V was cut back by 4 bases and J by 6 bases. CDR3 length: 16 residues. This CDR3 is CASSWDRQARYDGYTF. The CDR3 DNA is TGTGCCAGCAGTTGGGACAGACAGGCTCGTTACGATGGCTACACCTTC.

V and J are TRBV6-5 and TRBJ1-1, with 9 nucleotides matching TRBD1. Trimming at V came to 3 bases and at J to 8 bases, leaving 4 bases not matched to a gene. Germline V gene sequence: CDR1 MNHEY, CDR2 SVGAGI. The CDR3 extends over 13 amino acids. DNA of the CDR3: TGTGCCAGCAGTTATAGGGGACAGGGCGAAGCTTTCTTT. Translation: CASSYRGQGEAFF.